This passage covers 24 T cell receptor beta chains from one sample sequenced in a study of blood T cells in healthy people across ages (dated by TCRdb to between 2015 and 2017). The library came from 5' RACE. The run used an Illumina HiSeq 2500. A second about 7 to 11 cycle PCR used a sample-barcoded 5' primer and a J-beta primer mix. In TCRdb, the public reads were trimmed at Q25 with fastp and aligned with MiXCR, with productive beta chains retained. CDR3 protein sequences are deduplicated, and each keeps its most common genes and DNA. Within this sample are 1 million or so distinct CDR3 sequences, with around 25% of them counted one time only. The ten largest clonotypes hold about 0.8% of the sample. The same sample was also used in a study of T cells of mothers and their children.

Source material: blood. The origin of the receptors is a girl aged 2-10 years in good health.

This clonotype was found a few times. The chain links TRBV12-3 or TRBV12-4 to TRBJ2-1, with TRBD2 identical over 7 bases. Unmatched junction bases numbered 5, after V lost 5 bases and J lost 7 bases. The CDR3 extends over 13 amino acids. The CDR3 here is CASSVWGGNEQFF. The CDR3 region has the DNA TGTGCCAGCAGTGTGTGGGGGGGGAATGAGCAGTTCTTC.

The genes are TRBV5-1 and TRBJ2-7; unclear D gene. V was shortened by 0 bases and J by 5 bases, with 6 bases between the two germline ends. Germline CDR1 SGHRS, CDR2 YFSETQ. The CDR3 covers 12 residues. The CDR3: CASSLVWNEQYF. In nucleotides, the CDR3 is TGCGCCAGCAGCTTGGTCTGGAACGAGCAGTACTTC.

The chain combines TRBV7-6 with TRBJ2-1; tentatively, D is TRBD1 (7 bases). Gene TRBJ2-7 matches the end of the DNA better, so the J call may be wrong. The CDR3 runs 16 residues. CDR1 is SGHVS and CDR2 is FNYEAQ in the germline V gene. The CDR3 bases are TGTGCCAGCAGTTGGGAGGAGGGGACAGCGGATTACGAGCAGTACTTC. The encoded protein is CASSWEEGTADYEQYF.

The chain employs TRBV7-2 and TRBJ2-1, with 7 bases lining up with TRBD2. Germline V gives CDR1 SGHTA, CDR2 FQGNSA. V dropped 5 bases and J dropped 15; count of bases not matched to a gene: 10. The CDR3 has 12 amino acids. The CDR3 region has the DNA TGTGCCAGCAGCCAGGCCGGCGGGGGATCGTTCTTC. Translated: CASSQAGGGSFF.

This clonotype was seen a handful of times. The CDR3 nucleotides read TGCGCCAGCAGCGCGGATCCGAACACTGAAGCTTTCTTT. This translates into CASSADPNTEAFF. J is TRBJ1-1 and V is TRBV5-1; D call uncertain. This CDR3 comprises 13 residues. Trimming took 4 bases from V and 1 from J, leaving 8 bases between them. Germline CDR1 SGHRS, CDR2 YFSETQ.

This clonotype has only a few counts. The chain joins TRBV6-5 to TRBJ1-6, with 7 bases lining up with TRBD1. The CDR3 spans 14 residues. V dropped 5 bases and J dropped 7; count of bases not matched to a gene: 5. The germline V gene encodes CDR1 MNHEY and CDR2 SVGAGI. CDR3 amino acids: CASSGRDRNSPLHF. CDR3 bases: TGTGCCAGCAGTGGAAGGGACAGAAATTCACCCCTCCACTTT.

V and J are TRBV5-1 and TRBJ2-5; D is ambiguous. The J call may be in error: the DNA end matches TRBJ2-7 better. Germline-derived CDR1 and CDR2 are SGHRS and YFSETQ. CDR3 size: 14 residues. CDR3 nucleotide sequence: TGCGCCAGCAGGATAAGTGGGTGGGACTACGAGCAGTACTTC. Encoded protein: CASRISGWDYEQYF.

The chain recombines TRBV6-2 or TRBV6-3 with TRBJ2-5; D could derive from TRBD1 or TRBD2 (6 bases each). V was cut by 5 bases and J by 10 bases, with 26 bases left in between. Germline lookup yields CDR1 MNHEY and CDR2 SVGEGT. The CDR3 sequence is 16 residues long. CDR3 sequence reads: CASSHRDFVEVNGQYF. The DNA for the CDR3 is TGTGCCAGCAGTCACAGGGACTTTGTAGAGGTTAACGGCCAGTACTTC.

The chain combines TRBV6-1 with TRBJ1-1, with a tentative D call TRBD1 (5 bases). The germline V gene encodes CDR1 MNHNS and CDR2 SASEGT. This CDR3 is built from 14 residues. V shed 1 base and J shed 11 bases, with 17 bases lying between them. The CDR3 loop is CASSEEPGPGNAFF. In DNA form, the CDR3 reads TGTGCCAGCAGTGAAGAACCGGGACCGGGGAACGCTTTCTTT.

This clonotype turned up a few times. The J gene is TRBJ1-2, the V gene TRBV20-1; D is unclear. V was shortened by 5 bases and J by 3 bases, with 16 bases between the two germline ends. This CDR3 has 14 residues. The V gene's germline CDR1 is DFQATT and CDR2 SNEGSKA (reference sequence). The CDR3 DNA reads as TGCAGTGCTCTCTTTGTCGGCGCTGACTATGGCTACACCTTC. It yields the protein CSALFVGADYGYTF.

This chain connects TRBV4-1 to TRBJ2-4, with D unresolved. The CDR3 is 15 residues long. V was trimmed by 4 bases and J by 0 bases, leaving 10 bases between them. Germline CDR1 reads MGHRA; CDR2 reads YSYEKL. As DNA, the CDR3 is TGCGCCAGCAGCCTTTTATTATTAGCCAAAAACATTCAGTACTTC. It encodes CASSLLLLAKNIQYF.

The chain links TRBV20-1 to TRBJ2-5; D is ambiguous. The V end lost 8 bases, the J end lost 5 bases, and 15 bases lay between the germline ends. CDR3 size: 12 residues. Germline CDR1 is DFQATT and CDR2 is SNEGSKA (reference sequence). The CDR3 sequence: CSTWALGETQYF. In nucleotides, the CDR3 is TGCAGTACTTGGGCCCTGGGGGAGACCCAGTACTTC.

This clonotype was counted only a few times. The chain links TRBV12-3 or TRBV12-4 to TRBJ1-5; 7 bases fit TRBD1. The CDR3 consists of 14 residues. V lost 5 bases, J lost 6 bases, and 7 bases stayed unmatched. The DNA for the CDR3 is TGTGCCAGCAGTCTTACAGGGGTTACTCAGCCCCAGCATTTT. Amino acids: CASSLTGVTQPQHF.

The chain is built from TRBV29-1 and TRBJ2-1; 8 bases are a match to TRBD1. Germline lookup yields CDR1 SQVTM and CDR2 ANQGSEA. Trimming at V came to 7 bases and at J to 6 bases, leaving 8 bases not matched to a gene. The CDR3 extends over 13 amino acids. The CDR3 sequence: CSGSATGGNEQFF. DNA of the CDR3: TGCAGCGGCTCGGCTACAGGGGGCAATGAGCAGTTCTTC.

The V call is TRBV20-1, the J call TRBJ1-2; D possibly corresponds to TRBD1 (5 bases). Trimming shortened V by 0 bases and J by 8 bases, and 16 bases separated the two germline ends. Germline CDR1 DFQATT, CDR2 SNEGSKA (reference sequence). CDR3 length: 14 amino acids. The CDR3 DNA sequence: TGCAGTGCTAGAGATGTTGAAGGGGCGCGGGGCTACACCTTC. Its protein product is CSARDVEGARGYTF.

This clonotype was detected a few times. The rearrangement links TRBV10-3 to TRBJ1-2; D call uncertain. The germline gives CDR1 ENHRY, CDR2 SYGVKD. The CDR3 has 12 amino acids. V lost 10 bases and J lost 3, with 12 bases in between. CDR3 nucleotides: TGTGCCAGTTCTTGGACCGACTATGGCTACACCTTC. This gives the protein CASSWTDYGYTF.

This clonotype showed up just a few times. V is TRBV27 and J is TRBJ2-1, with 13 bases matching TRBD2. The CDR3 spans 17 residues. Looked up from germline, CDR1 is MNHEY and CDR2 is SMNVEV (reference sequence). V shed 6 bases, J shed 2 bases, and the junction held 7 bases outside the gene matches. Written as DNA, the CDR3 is TGTGCCAGCAGCGGACTAGCGGGAGTTCGGGCCTACAATGAGCAGTTCTTC. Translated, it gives CASSGLAGVRAYNEQFF.

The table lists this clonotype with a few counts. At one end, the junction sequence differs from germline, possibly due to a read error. In DNA form, the CDR3 reads TGTGCTAGCAGCTTAGACCTCGCCCGGGAGCAGTTCTTC. It codes for CASSLDLAREQFF. The rearrangement joins TRBV7-7 to TRBJ2-1; D is ambiguous. CDR1 is SSHAT and CDR2 is FNYEAQ in the germline V gene (reference sequence). This CDR3 contains 13 residues. The complete variable domain, with remaining parts taken from reference TRBV7-7 and TRBJ2-1, reads GAGVSQSPRYKVTKRGQDVTLRCDPISSHATLYWYQQALGQGPEFLTYFNYEAQPDKSGLPSDRFSAERPEGSISTLTIQRTEQRDSAMYRCASSLDLAREQFFGPGTRLTVL.

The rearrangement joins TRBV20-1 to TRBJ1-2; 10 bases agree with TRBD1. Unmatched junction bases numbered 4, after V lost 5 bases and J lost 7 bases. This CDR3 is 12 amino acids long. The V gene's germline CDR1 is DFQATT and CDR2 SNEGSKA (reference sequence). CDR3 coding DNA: TGCAGTGCTGGGACAGGGGTTATTGGCTACACCTTC. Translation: CSAGTGVIGYTF.

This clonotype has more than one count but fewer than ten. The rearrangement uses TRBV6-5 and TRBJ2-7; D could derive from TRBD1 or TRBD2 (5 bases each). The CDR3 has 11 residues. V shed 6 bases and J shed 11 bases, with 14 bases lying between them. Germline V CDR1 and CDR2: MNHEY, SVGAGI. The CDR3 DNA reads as TGTGCCAGCAGCGGGACCTTAAAGGAGTACTTC. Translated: CASSGTLKEYF.

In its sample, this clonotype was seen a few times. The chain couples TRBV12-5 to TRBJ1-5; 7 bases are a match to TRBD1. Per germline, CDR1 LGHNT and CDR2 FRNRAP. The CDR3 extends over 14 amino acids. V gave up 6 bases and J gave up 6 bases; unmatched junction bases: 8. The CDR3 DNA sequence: TGTGCTAGTGGGCCGGACAGGATCCCTCAGCCCCAGCATTTT. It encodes CASGPDRIPQPQHF.

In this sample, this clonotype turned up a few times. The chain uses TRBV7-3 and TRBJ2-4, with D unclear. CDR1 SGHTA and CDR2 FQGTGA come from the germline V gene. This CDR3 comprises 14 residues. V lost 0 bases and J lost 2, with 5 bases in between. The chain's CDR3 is CASSLTPTKNIQYF. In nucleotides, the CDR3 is TGTGCCAGCAGCTTAACCCCAACCAAAAACATTCAGTACTTC.

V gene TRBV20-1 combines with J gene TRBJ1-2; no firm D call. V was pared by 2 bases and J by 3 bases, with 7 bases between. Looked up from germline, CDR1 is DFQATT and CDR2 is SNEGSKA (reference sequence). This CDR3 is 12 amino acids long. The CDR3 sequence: CSARIGDYGYTF. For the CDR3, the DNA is TGCAGTGCTAGAATAGGAGACTATGGCTACACCTTC.

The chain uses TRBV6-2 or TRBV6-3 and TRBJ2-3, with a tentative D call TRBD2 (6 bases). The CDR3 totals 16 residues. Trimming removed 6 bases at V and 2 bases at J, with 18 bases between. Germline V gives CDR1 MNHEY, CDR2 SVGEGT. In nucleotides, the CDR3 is TGTGCCAGCAGAATTCCGGGACTCGCATCCACAGATACGCAGTATTTT. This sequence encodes CASRIPGLASTDTQYF.